Detailed here is one TCR beta chain. This sample was included in a study of T cell changes during pregnancy in multiple sclerosis. Profiling relied on immunoSEQ multiplex PCR, and the TCRdb table lists in-frame clones only, not all of them. This sample has 10,000 to 12,000 clones, with around nine tenths found just once. This material consisted of CD8+ T cells from peripheral blood mononuclear cells, taken in the first trimester of pregnancy. The receptor comes from a female donor in good health, enrolled as a control in a pregnancy study.

The CDR3 loop is CASSASRGGDNQPQHF. For the CDR3, the DNA is TGTGCCAGCAGCGCCTCCCGGGGAGGTGATAATCAGCCCCAGCATTTT. The rearrangement joins TRBV9 to TRBJ1-5; no firm D call. The CDR3 sequence is 16 residues long. The ends were cut back, 3 bases at V and 4 bases at J, with 17 bases in the middle. The germline CDR1 and CDR2 sequences are SGDLS and YYNGEE.